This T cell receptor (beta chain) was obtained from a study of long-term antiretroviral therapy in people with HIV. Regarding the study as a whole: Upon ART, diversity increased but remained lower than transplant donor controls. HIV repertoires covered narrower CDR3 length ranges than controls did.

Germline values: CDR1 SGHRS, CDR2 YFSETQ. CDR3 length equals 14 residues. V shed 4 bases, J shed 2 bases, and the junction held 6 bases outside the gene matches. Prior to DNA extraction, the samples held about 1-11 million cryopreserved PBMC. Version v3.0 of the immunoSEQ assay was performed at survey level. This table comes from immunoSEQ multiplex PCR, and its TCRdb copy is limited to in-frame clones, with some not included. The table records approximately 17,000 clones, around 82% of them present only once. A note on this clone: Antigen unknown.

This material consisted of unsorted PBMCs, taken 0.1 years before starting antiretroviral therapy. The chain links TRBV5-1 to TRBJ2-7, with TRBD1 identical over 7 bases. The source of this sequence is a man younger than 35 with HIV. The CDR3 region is CASSTGTVAYEQYF. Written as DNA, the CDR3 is TGCGCCAGCAGCACCGGGACAGTGGCCTACGAGCAGTACTTC.